This T cell receptor beta chain was found in a study of blood T cell repertoires in COVID-19. Original analysis: Reference gene primer amplification in the assay estimated nucleated cell counts. The protocol was immunoSEQ multiplex PCR, while the TCRdb copy is restricted to in-frame clones and leaves out a portion. That table is the source of V, J and clone size, and D and trimming were worked out from the DNA. This table has over 150,000 clones, roughly 84% appearing once. Only a few counts were recorded for this clone. The CDR3 is made up of 14 amino acids. Germline V lookup: CDR1 MNHEY, CDR2 SVGAGI. Trimming took 5 bases from V and 3 from J; bases not matched to a gene: 4.

This TCR came from a man in his 60s with COVID-19, enrolled during active disease. The chain uses TRBV6-5 and TRBJ1-1, with 9 bases lining up with TRBD1. Sample: peripheral blood. CDR3: CASSPGTGHTEAFF. The CDR3 nucleotides read TGTGCCAGCAGTCCCGGGACAGGGCACACTGAAGCTTTCTTT.